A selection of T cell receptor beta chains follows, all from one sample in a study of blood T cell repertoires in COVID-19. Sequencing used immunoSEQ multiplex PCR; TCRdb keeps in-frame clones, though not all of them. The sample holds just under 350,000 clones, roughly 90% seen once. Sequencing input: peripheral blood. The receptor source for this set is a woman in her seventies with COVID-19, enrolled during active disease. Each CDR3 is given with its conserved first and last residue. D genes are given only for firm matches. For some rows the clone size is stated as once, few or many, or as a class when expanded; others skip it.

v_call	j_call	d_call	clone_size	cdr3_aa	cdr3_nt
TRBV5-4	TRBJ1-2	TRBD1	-	CASRWGQGSILHYGYTF	TGTGCCAGCAGGTGGGGACAGGGCTCAATCCTTCACTATGGCTACACCTTC
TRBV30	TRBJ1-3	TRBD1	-	CAWSLRDRGTGNTIYF	TGTGCCTGGAGTTTACGGGACAGGGGGACGGGAAACACCATATATTTT
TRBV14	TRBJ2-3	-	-	CASSQVGQGRGTQYF	TGTGCCAGCAGCCAAGTTGGTCAGGGCAGGGGTACGCAGTATTTT
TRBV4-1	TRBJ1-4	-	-	CASSQYLQEKLFF	TGCGCCAGCAGCCAATATCTTCAGGAAAAACTGTTTTTT
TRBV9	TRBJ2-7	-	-	CASSASGVSSYEQYF	TGTGCCAGCAGCGCCTCAGGGGTTAGCTCCTACGAGCAGTACTTC
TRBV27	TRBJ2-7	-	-	CASSLSRFPSSYEQYF	TGTGCCAGCAGTTTATCGAGGTTTCCCTCAAGCTACGAGCAGTACTTC
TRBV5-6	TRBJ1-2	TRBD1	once	CASSFAPGTGRYGYTF	TGTGCCAGCAGCTTTGCCCCCGGGACAGGGCGCTATGGCTACACCTTC
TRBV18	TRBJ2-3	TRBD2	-	CASSRPRGTSNTDTQYF	TGTGCCAGCTCCCGCCCCCGCGGGACTAGCAATACAGATACGCAGTATTTT
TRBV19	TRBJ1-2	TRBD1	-	CASSPGQDTYGYTF	TGTGCCAGTAGTCCAGGACAGGACACCTATGGCTACACCTTC
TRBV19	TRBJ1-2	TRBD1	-	CASKETGVFGYTF	TGTGCCAGTAAAGAGACAGGGGTTTTTGGCTACACCTTC
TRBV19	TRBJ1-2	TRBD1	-	CASTTGVLYGYTF	TGTGCCAGTACCACAGGGGTCCTCTATGGCTACACCTTC
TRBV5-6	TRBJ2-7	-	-	CASSLTVAYEQYF	TGTGCCAGCAGCTTAACAGTTGCCTACGAGCAGTACTTC
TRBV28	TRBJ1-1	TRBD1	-	CASSVPGTGNEAFF	TGTGCCAGCAGTGTTCCCGGGACAGGGAATGAAGCTTTCTTT
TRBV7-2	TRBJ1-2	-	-	CASSLVSGNYGYTF	TGTGCCAGCAGCTTAGTGTCGGGTAACTATGGCTACACCTTC
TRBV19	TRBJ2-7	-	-	CASSIDRHDTYEQYF	TGTGCCAGTAGTATAGATCGCCACGACACCTACGAGCAGTACTTC
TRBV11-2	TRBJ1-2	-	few	CASGQGEYGYTF	TGTGCCAGCGGCCAGGGCGAATATGGCTACACCTTC
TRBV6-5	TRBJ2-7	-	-	CASSYSNGVSYEQYF	TGTGCCAGCAGTTACTCGAACGGGGTCTCCTACGAGCAGTACTTC
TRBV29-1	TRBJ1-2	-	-	CSVEDQRLYYGYTF	TGCAGCGTTGAAGACCAGCGCCTGTACTATGGCTACACCTTC
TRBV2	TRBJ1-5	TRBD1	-	CASSEARQGAQPQHF	TGTGCCAGCAGTGAAGCGCGACAGGGGGCCCAGCCCCAGCATTTT
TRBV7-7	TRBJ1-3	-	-	CASSLGQGSGNTIYF	TGTGCCAGCAGCTTAGGGCAGGGATCGGGAAACACCATATATTTT
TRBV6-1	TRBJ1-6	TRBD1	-	CASSEGGTGRSYNSPLHF	TGTGCCAGCAGTGAAGGCGGGACAGGGAGGTCCTATAATTCACCCCTCCACTTT
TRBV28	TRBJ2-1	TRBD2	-	CASTETTSGRKEQFF	TGTGCCAGCACCGAAACTACTAGCGGACGAAAAGAGCAGTTCTTC
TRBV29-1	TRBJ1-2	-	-	CSVEWTGIYGYTF	TGCAGCGTTGAATGGACGGGGATCTATGGCTACACCTTC
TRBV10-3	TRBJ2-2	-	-	CATEISRAGDGTGELFF	TGTGCCACCGAAATATCCCGGGCAGGGGACGGCACCGGGGAGCTGTTTTTT
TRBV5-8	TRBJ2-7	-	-	CASSLVSYEQYF	TGTGCCAGCAGCTTGGTCAGCTACGAGCAGTACTTC
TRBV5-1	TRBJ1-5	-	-	CASSPSGGAQPQHF	TGCGCCAGCAGCCCCTCGGGGGGGGCCCAGCCCCAGCATTTT
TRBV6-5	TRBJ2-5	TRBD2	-	CASSYSLAGIQETQYF	TGTGCCAGCAGTTACTCGCTAGCGGGGATCCAAGAGACCCAGTACTTC
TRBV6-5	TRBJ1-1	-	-	CASGLYGYTEAFF	TGTGCCAGCGGACTGTACGGGTACACTGAAGCTTTCTTT
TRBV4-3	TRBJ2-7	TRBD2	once	CASSQVAGTTYEQYF	TGCGCCAGCAGCCAAGTAGCGGGGACAACCTACGAGCAGTACTTC
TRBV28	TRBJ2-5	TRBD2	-	CASSFLAGGIIQETQYF	TGTGCCAGCAGTTTCCTAGCGGGGGGGATAATACAAGAGACCCAGTACTTC
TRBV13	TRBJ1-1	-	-	CASSGTPSNTEAFF	TGTGCCAGCAGCGGGACTCCCTCGAACACTGAAGCTTTCTTT
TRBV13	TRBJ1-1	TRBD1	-	CASSPGTGEAFF	TGTGCCAGCAGCCCCGGGACAGGGGAGGCTTTCTTT
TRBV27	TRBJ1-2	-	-	CASSLDPGVNYGYTF	TGTGCCAGCAGTTTAGATCCAGGGGTCAACTATGGCTACACCTTC
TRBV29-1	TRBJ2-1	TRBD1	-	CSVLSPGTGAHNEQFF	TGCAGCGTCCTATCTCCCGGGACAGGGGCCCACAATGAGCAGTTCTTC
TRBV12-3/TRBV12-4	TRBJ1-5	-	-	CASSLEEGQPQHF	TGTGCCAGCAGTTTAGAGGAGGGTCAGCCCCAGCATTTT
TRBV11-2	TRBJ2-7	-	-	CASSSPVTYEQYF	TGTGCCAGCAGCTCCCCTGTAACCTACGAGCAGTACTTC
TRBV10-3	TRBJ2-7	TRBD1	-	CAISPGTGVEQYF	TGTGCCATCAGTCCCGGGACAGGGGTCGAGCAGTACTTC
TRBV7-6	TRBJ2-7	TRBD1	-	CASSPGTGGYEQYF	TGTGCCAGCAGCCCAGGGACAGGGGGCTACGAGCAGTACTTC
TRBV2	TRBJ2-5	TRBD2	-	CASNRGLAGGPGETQYF	TGTGCCAGCAATCGGGGACTAGCGGGGGGGCCAGGAGAGACCCAGTACTTC
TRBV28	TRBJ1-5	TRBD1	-	CASSSLRGYSNQPQHF	TGTGCCAGCAGTTCCCTCAGGGGGTATAGCAATCAGCCCCAGCATTTT
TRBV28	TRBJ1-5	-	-	CASVGGSRRVGNQPQHF	TGTGCCAGCGTCGGGGGAAGCCGGAGGGTGGGAAATCAGCCCCAGCATTTT
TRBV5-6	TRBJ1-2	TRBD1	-	CASSFWGTGDLQGYTF	TGTGCCAGCAGCTTTTGGGGGACAGGGGATTTGCAGGGCTACACCTTC
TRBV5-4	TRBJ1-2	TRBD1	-	CASSLRGDSRSRYGYTF	TGTGCCAGCAGCTTGAGAGGGGACAGCCGATCCCGCTATGGCTACACCTTC
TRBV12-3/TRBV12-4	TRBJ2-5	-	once	CASSLARWETQYF	TGTGCCAGCAGTTTAGCGAGGTGGGAGACCCAGTACTTC
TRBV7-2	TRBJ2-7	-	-	CASSFTPVTNSYEQYF	TGTGCCAGCAGCTTTACTCCGGTGACTAACTCCTACGAGCAGTACTTC
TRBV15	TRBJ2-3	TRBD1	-	CATLPDRGETDTQYF	TGTGCCACCCTACCCGACAGGGGGGAGACAGATACGCAGTATTTT
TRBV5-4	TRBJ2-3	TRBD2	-	CASSFTGGANTDTQYF	TGTGCCAGCAGCTTTACGGGGGGGGCCAACACAGATACGCAGTATTTT
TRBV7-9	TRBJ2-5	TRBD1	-	CASSLAGGKGETQYF	TGTGCCAGCAGCTTAGCAGGGGGCAAGGGGGAGACCCAGTACTTC
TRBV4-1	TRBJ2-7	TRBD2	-	CASKAGGSYEQYF	TGCGCCAGCAAAGCGGGGGGCTCCTACGAGCAGTACTTC
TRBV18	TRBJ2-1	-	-	CASSPRGYEQFF	TGTGCCAGCTCACCTAGAGGTTATGAGCAGTTCTTC
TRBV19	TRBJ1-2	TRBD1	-	CASSIDRERDYGYTF	TGTGCCAGTAGTATTGACAGGGAAAGGGACTATGGCTACACCTTC
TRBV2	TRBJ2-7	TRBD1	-	CASSGTGGLEYF	TGTGCCAGCAGTGGGACAGGGGGATTGGAGTACTTC
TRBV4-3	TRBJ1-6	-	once	CASSQEGGGTNSPLHF	TGCGCCAGCAGCCAAGAAGGGGGGGGGACTAATTCACCCCTCCACTTT